This TCR beta chain came from a study of cytomegalovirus exposure and HLA in healthy donors. Points from the study as a whole: Within an earlier analysis, most TCR beta V segments proved productive either about 87% or about 30% of the time. One later analysis reportedly identified an Asian-associated ancestry cluster that showed fewer N-insertions than the roughly 670-donor mean. Later work found most CMV-associated TCR beta chains apparently HLA-restricted.

Comments on this clone: Its antigen is undetermined.

PCR used 60 Vbeta primers and 13 Jbeta primers. Methods used by the authors: About 11 million of tens of millions of unique TCR beta chains were shared, per a later count. TCRdb's copy holds only in-frame clones and misses some; the assay was immunoSEQ multiplex PCR. The V and J calls and the clone size are those of that table, but D and trimming were determined from the DNA. In the table there are fewer than 180,000 clones, around 79% of which are singletons. The CDR3 is 14 residues long. Germline CDR1 WNHNN, CDR2 SYGVQD (reference sequence). The V segment lost 3 bases and the J segment 4 bases; nucleotides outside the gene matches: 0.

The sequencing sample was made of PBMCs. The sequence was obtained from a human donor in good health. V gene TRBV10-1 combines with J gene TRBJ2-1; 10 bases map to TRBD2. CDR3 bases: TGCGCCAGCAGTGAACTAGCGGGATACAATGAGCAGTTCTTC. Protein sequence: CASSELAGYNEQFF.